Listed below are T cell receptor beta chains from one sample, sequenced in a study of cytomegalovirus exposure and HLA in healthy donors. Measured with immunoSEQ multiplex PCR; TCRdb has only the in-frame clones, and not every one. The table has roughly 96,000 clones, 65% to 80% seen once. The sequenced sample consisted of PBMCs. Receptors originate from a female donor in good health and CMV-seropositive. Both conserved end residues are part of each CDR3. D genes are given only for firm matches. The size field is filled for only some rows; it gives once, few, many or a size class.

>TRBV7-2|NA|NA|TRBJ1-4
CASSLARANEKLFF
TGTGCCAGCAGCTTAGCGAGAGCTAATGAAAAACTGTTTTTT
>TRBV19|NA|TRBD1|TRBJ1-2
CASSGRDRIYGYTF
TGTGCCAGTAGTGGCCGGGACAGGATCTATGGCTACACCTTC
>TRBV30|NA|NA|TRBJ2-7
CAWRESSYEQYF
TGTGCCTGGAGGGAGAGCTCCTACGAGCAGTACTTC
>TRBV7-9|NA|NA|TRBJ1-1
CASSPVADGEAFF
TGTGCCAGCAGCCCCGTGGCAGATGGTGAAGCTTTCTTT
>TRBV7-6|few|NA|TRBJ1-6
CASSLGGSRYNSPLHF
TGTGCCAGCAGCTTAGGAGGAAGCCGCTATAATTCACCCCTCCACTTT
>TRBV29-1|NA|TRBD1|TRBJ1-2
CSVEGTGGDYGYTF
TGCAGCGTTGAAGGGACAGGGGGCGACTATGGCTACACCTTC
>TRBV4-2|NA|NA|TRBJ2-7
CASSQAQRLSYEQYF
TGTGCCAGCAGCCAAGCCCAGCGCCTCTCCTACGAGCAGTACTTC
>TRBV13|NA|TRBD1|TRBJ1-1
CASSFDRGAPRTEAFF
TGTGCCAGCAGCTTCGACAGGGGCGCCCCTCGGACTGAAGCTTTCTTT
>TRBV28|NA|NA|TRBJ1-2
CASSLGGGVGYGYTF
TGTGCCAGCAGTCTAGGTGGGGGGGTAGGATATGGCTACACCTTC
>TRBV10-2|NA|TRBD1|TRBJ2-3
CASRGTGADTQYF
TGCGCCAGCAGGGGGACAGGGGCAGATACGCAGTATTTT
>TRBV30|NA|TRBD1|TRBJ2-7
CAWSPDRGPHYEQYF
TGTGCCTGGAGTCCCGACAGGGGGCCTCACTACGAGCAGTACTTC
>TRBV10-3|NA|TRBD2|TRBJ2-1
CAISGTSGRDYNEQFF
TGTGCCATCAGTGGGACTAGCGGGAGGGACTACAATGAGCAGTTCTTC
>TRBV4-1|NA|TRBD1|TRBJ1-2
CASSREQGFSYGYTF
TGCGCCAGCAGCCGGGAACAGGGGTTCAGCTATGGCTACACCTTC
>TRBV30|NA|NA|TRBJ2-2
CAWSVARDIRELFF
TGTGCCTGGAGTGTCGCCCGCGATATCAGGGAGCTGTTTTTT
>TRBV6-1|NA|NA|TRBJ2-7
CASSLFPTGDEQYF
TGTGCCAGCAGTCTCTTTCCCACTGGAGACGAGCAGTACTTC
>TRBV28|NA|TRBD1|TRBJ2-2
CASSSLPQGARTGELFF
TGTGCCAGCAGTTCCCTCCCCCAGGGGGCAAGGACCGGGGAGCTGTTTTTT
>TRBV30|NA|TRBD2|TRBJ2-7
CAWSPRGGPYEQYF
TGTGCCTGGAGTCCGCGGGGGGGGCCTTACGAGCAGTACTTC
>TRBV10-3|NA|NA|TRBJ1-1
CATLERELNTEAFF
TGTGCCACCCTTGAAAGGGAGTTGAACACTGAAGCTTTCTTT
>TRBV7-9|NA|NA|TRBJ2-7
CASSLYGTYEQYF
TGTGCCAGCAGCTTATATGGGACTTACGAGCAGTACTTC
>TRBV7-2|NA|NA|TRBJ1-5
CASSLGGREPQHF
TGTGCCAGCAGCTTAGGGGGGCGGGAGCCCCAGCATTTT
>TRBV10-3|once|TRBD1|TRBJ1-4
CAISDSGQGGGGEKLFF
TGTGCCATCAGTGATTCCGGACAGGGAGGAGGCGGCGAAAAACTGTTTTTT
>TRBV30|NA|NA|TRBJ1-1
CAWSVKARNTEAFF
TGTGCCTGGAGTGTAAAGGCTAGAAACACTGAAGCTTTCTTT
>TRBV25-1|NA|NA|TRBJ1-6
CASSEYLGSSYNSPLHF
TGTGCCAGCAGTGAATATCTTGGGAGCTCCTATAATTCACCCCTCCACTTT
>TRBV5-6|NA|NA|TRBJ1-6
CASRLTSYNSPLHF
TGTGCCAGCAGGCTAACCTCCTATAATTCACCCCTCCACTTT
>TRBV6-5|NA|TRBD1|TRBJ1-5
CASSPQGANQPQHF
TGTGCCAGCAGTCCCCAGGGGGCGAATCAGCCCCAGCATTTT
>TRBV29-1|NA|TRBD2|TRBJ2-1
CSAGLAANNEQFF
TGCAGCGCGGGACTAGCGGCGAACAATGAGCAGTTCTTC
>TRBV6-5|few|NA|TRBJ1-1
CASSYSTGNTEAFF
TGTGCCAGCAGTTACTCGACAGGGAACACTGAAGCTTTCTTT
>TRBV29-1|NA|NA|TRBJ2-3
CSARDRSTDTQYF
TGCAGCGCCAGAGACAGAAGCACAGATACGCAGTATTTT
>TRBV29-1|NA|TRBD1|TRBJ1-2
CSVEGQEGGYTF
TGCAGCGTTGAGGGACAGGAGGGAGGCTACACCTTC
>TRBV6-4|once|NA|TRBJ1-5
CASSPGREDQPQHF
TGTGCCAGCAGCCCGGGGAGGGAAGATCAGCCCCAGCATTTT
>TRBV28|once|TRBD2|TRBJ2-3
CASTSLAGGRRDTQYF
TGTGCCAGCACCTCACTAGCGGGGGGTCGAAGGGATACGCAGTATTTT
>TRBV30|NA|TRBD1|TRBJ1-3
CAWSSDRGPGNTIYF
TGTGCCTGGAGTTCGGACAGGGGGCCTGGAAACACCATATATTTT
>TRBV6-6|NA|TRBD2|TRBJ2-7
CASSYSGTRDYEQYF
TGTGCCAGCAGTTACTCGGGGACTAGGGACTACGAGCAGTACTTC
>TRBV10-3|NA|TRBD1|TRBJ2-1
CAIRDREANEQFF
TGTGCCATCCGTGACAGGGAAGCCAATGAGCAGTTCTTC
>TRBV7-9|NA|TRBD2|TRBJ2-7
CASSNPASSGRRSSYEQYF
TGTGCCAGCAGCAACCCGGCCTCTAGCGGGAGGAGGAGCTCCTACGAGCAGTACTTC
>TRBV18|few|NA|TRBJ1-4
CASEAGEGEKLFF
TGTGCCAGCGAGGCGGGAGAAGGTGAAAAACTGTTTTTT
>TRBV5-1|NA|NA|TRBJ1-6
CASSPRGGSGDSPLHF
TGCGCCAGCAGCCCGCGCGGGGGGAGCGGCGATTCACCCCTCCACTTT